These 21 T cell receptor beta chains were all obtained from the same sample, sequenced in a study of cytomegalovirus exposure and HLA in healthy donors. The PCR ran on 60 Vbeta and 13 Jbeta primers. Profiling relied on immunoSEQ multiplex PCR, and the TCRdb table lists in-frame clones only, not all of them. The table shows roughly 56,000 clones, with about 80% occurring only once. The specimen sequenced was PBMCs. The receptor set was obtained from a man aged 50-60 years in good health and CMV-seropositive.

This chain uses TRBV7-8 with TRBJ2-7; TRBD1 agrees at 8 bases. The CDR3 consists of 16 residues. Germline V gene data show CDR1 as SGHVS and CDR2 as FQNEAQ. With V trimmed by 1 base and J by 2 bases, 7 bases remained unmatched. The DNA of the CDR3 is TGTGCCAGCAGCTTAGGGGTGGGGACAGGAGCCTACGAGCAGTACTTC. It is translated as CASSLGVGTGAYEQYF. Complete variable domain (other parts from reference TRBV7-8 and TRBJ2-7): GAGVSQSPRYKVAKRGQDVALRCDPISGHVSLFWYQQALGQGPEFLTYFQNEAQLDKSGLPSDRFFAERPEGSVSTLKIQRTQQEDSAVYLCASSLGVGTGAYEQYFGPGTRLTVT.

The rearrangement joins TRBV30 to TRBJ1-5; D remains ambiguous. The CDR3 loop spans 13 amino acids. Germline-derived CDR1 and CDR2 are GTSNPN and SVGIG (reference sequence). With 1 base removed from V and 7 bases from J, the gap between germline ends came to 11 bases. DNA of the CDR3: TGTGCCTGGAGTGCCAGGAAAGACCAGCCCCAGCATTTT. Translation: CAWSARKDQPQHF.

The chain couples TRBV6-6 to TRBJ1-2; TRBD1 is a possible D gene (5 bases). The CDR3 sequence is 12 residues long. The germline V and J ends were trimmed by 6 bases and 8 bases, with 13 bases remaining between them. Looked up from germline, CDR1 is MNHNY and CDR2 is SVGAGI (reference sequence). In DNA, the CDR3 is TGTGCCAGCAGGCAACCGGGGGGGGGCTACACCTTC. It codes for CASRQPGGGYTF.

This clone was counted a few times. The CDR3 coding sequence is TGTGCCAGTAGTGCCTTTCCTAGCGGGCCGTCCTACGAGCAGTACTTC. It encodes CASSAFPSGPSYEQYF. The rearrangement links TRBV19 to TRBJ2-7, with 8 nucleotides matching TRBD2. Germline CDR1 reads LNHDA; CDR2 reads SQIVND (reference sequence). The CDR3 length is 16 residues. V lost 5 bases and J lost 1; bases outside the gene matches: 10.

The chain uses TRBV28 and TRBJ2-5; possible D gene TRBD1, 6 bases. The CDR3 covers 13 residues. Between the trimmed V and J ends, which lost 11 bases and 1 base, there was a span of 14 bases. Germline V gene data show CDR1 as MDHEN and CDR2 as SYDVKM. The CDR3 loop is CAAGQGLQETQYF. The CDR3, as DNA: TGTGCCGCAGGGCAGGGGCTCCAAGAGACCCAGTACTTC.

The genes are TRBV4-2 and TRBJ1-4; the D gene is possibly TRBD1 (6 bases). V was cut by 3 bases and J by 8 bases, with 19 bases left in between. In germline, CDR1 is LGHNA, CDR2 YNFKEQ. The CDR3 runs 16 residues. CDR3 nucleotide sequence: TGTGCCAGCAGCCAGGACCTACAGGGAATACGGGAAAAACTGTTTTTT. Translated: CASSQDLQGIREKLFF.

In this sample, this clone turned up once. CDR3 region: CASRAAGKDTEAFF. The CDR3, as DNA: TGCGCCAGCAGAGCGGCGGGTAAGGATACTGAAGCTTTCTTT. This chain uses TRBV5-1 with TRBJ1-1; D remains unclear. The V gene's germline CDR1 is SGHRS and CDR2 YFSETQ. This CDR3 has 14 amino acids. Trimming left V 5 bases short and J 5 bases short, with 16 bases between.

This clone has a handful of counts. The junction and the germline gene differ at one end; a read error may be behind it. The chain couples TRBV6-1 to TRBJ2-7, with TRBD1 as a possible D gene (7 bases). This CDR3 spans 14 amino acids. The V gene's germline CDR1 is MNHNS and CDR2 SASEGT. The DNA of the CDR3 is TGTGCCAGCAGTCCGACTCCGCCTGGGGGGACAGCAGACTTC. It encodes CASSPTPPGGTADF.

The gene calls are TRBV27 and TRBJ2-7; 8 bases match TRBD1. This CDR3 contains 15 residues. Looked up from germline, CDR1 is MNHEY and CDR2 is SMNVEV (reference sequence). The ends lost 4 bases at V and 5 bases at J; junction bases unmatched: 10. The CDR3 is CASSSRQGPWDEQYF. DNA for the CDR3: TGTGCCAGCAGTTCGCGACAGGGGCCCTGGGACGAGCAGTACTTC.

This clone was seen a single time. The V call is TRBV27, the J call TRBJ2-1; 11 bases agree with TRBD1. Germline lookup yields CDR1 MNHEY and CDR2 SMNVEV (reference sequence). The length of the CDR3 is 15 residues. Losses at the gene ends were 7 bases for V and 5 bases for J; bases not matched to a gene: 7. In DNA, the CDR3 is TGTGCCAGCAACCAGGACAGGGGGCCCCACAATGAGCAGTTCTTC. This codes for CASNQDRGPHNEQFF.

The chain couples TRBV7-2 to TRBJ1-5, with 10 bases identical to TRBD1. Germline assignment: CDR1 SGHTA and CDR2 FQGNSA. Germline trimming cut 3 bases from V and 5 bases from J; bases unmatched to any gene: 4. The length of the CDR3 is 15 residues. In DNA form, the CDR3 reads TGTGCCAGCAGCTTCCGACAGGGGGCCCATCAGCCCCAGCATTTT. It encodes CASSFRQGAHQPQHF. The whole variable domain, filled in from reference TRBV7-2 and TRBJ1-5, reads GAGVSQSPSNKVTEKGKDVELRCDPISGHTALYWYRQSLGQGLEFLIYFQGNSAPDKSGLPSDRFSAERTGGSVSTLTIQRTQQEDSAVYLCASSFRQGAHQPQHFGDGTRLSIL.

V is TRBV27 and J is TRBJ2-5, with a tentative D call TRBD2 (5 bases). The V gene's germline CDR1 is MNHEY and CDR2 SMNVEV (reference sequence). The CDR3 extends over 15 amino acids. Trimming took off 3 bases at V and 2 bases at J, with 13 bases between the two ends. Written as DNA, the CDR3 is TGTGCCAGCAGTTTTTCTCCGGGGTCGCAAGAGACCCAGTACTTC. This translates into CASSFSPGSQETQYF.

This chain links TRBV18 with TRBJ2-3, with D possibly matching TRBD2 (7 bases). Trimming left V 3 bases short and J 4 bases short, with 20 bases between. Germline V lookup: CDR1 KGHSH, CDR2 LQKENI. The CDR3 runs 17 residues. The CDR3 region has the DNA TGTGCCAGCTCACCCCTTGGGGGGGCCTCAACGGCAGATACGCAGTATTTT. Encoded protein: CASSPLGGASTADTQYF.

This clone turned up a few times. The chain uses TRBV11-2 and TRBJ2-1; 10 bases agree with TRBD2. The CDR3 is 14 residues long. Germline loops: CDR1 SGHAT, CDR2 FQNNGV. The junction had 4 bases not matched to a gene; V was cut back by 8 bases and J by 3 bases. CDR3 sequence: CASHGLADYNEQFF. In nucleotides, the CDR3 is TGTGCCAGCCATGGACTAGCGGACTACAATGAGCAGTTCTTC.

The chain is built from TRBV19 and TRBJ1-5, with 7 bases that match TRBD1. Germline V CDR1 and CDR2: LNHDA, SQIVND (reference sequence). Losses at the gene ends were 4 bases for V and 7 bases for J; bases not matched to a gene: 7. This CDR3 contains 14 residues. The CDR3 DNA sequence: TGTGCCAGTAGTAGCGACAGGGAAGGCCAGCCCCAGCATTTT. Its protein is CASSSDREGQPQHF.

The V gene is TRBV6-1, the J gene TRBJ2-5, with 10 nucleotides matching TRBD1. J was trimmed by 3 bases and V by 8 bases; bases with no gene match: 6. This CDR3 contains 14 residues. CDR1 is MNHNS and CDR2 is SASEGT in the germline V gene. The CDR3 is CASYDRGRKETQYF. CDR3 in DNA: TGTGCCAGCTACGACAGGGGGCGTAAAGAGACCCAGTACTTC.

CDR3 DNA: TGTGCCATCAGTGAGCCCGGGACAGGGGACGGCACCGGGGAGCTGTTTTTT. Translation gives CAISEPGTGDGTGELFF. The rearrangement joins TRBV10-3 to TRBJ2-2; 10 bases are a match to TRBD1. This CDR3 spans 17 amino acids. Trimming at V came to 2 bases and at J to 4 bases, leaving 7 bases not matched to a gene. CDR1 and CDR2 (germline): ENHRY, SYGVKD.

This clone has just a few counts. V usage is TRBV18 and J usage is TRBJ2-1; 11 bases map to TRBD2. Per germline, CDR1 KGHSH and CDR2 LQKENI. V shed 4 bases, J shed 4 bases, and the junction held 6 bases outside the gene matches. CDR3 length: 16 amino acids. The CDR3 DNA sequence: TGTGCCAGCTCACAAACTAGCGGGAGTGCGTACAATGAGCAGTTCTTC. It translates to CASSQTSGSAYNEQFF. Full variable domain (remainder filled in from reference TRBV18 and TRBJ2-1): NAGVMQNPRHLVRRRGQEARLRCSPMKGHSHVYWYRQLPEEGLKFMVYLQKENIIDESGMPKERFSAEFPKEGPSILRIQQVVRGDSAAYFCASSQTSGSAYNEQFFGPGTRLTVL.

V usage is TRBV6-1 and J usage is TRBJ2-5; TRBD2 might be the D (5 bases). Trimming left V 6 bases short and J 3 bases short, with 8 bases between. Germline assignment: CDR1 MNHNS and CDR2 SASEGT. This CDR3 spans 12 amino acids. The CDR3 DNA reads TGTGCCAGCAGCCGGGGAGAAGAGACCCAGTACTTC. This translates into CASSRGEETQYF.

This chain joins TRBV27 and TRBJ2-5; 10 nucleotides align to TRBD2. V shed 6 bases, J shed 4 bases, and the junction held 23 bases outside the gene matches. The length of the CDR3 is 20 residues. Germline CDR1 is MNHEY and CDR2 is SMNVEV (reference sequence). The CDR3 is CASSPRGLAGVEFFRETQYF. The CDR3 bases are TGTGCCAGCAGCCCGCGGGGGCTAGCGGGAGTAGAGTTTTTTAGAGAGACCCAGTACTTC.

This chain uses TRBV6-1 with TRBJ1-4, with TRBD1 identical over 8 bases. J gave up 8 bases and V 4 bases, and 9 bases lay outside the gene matches. The V gene's germline CDR1 is MNHNS and CDR2 SASEGT. This CDR3 is 15 amino acids long. The CDR3 DNA reads TGTGCCAGCAGTGGGCAGGGGGCTTACGGCGAAAAACTGTTTTTT. Translation: CASSGQGAYGEKLFF.